A single sample is the source of the 27 T cell receptor beta chains below, sequenced in a study of blood T cells in healthy people across ages. Together with a sample-barcoded 5' primer, a J-beta primer mix was included in a second PCR lasting roughly 7 to 11 cycles. TCRdb independently ran MiXCR on the 5' RACE reads; one entry per CDR3 protein. This table holds roughly 1.4 million distinct CDR3 sequences, roughly 60% found once. The sample comprised blood. These receptors were taken from a man aged 18-30 years in good health.

The J gene is TRBJ2-1, the V gene TRBV7-9; either TRBD1 or TRBD2 may supply D (6 bases each). In germline, CDR1 is SEHNR, CDR2 FQNEAQ (reference sequence). Trimming removed 5 bases at V and 9 bases at J, with 14 bases between. The CDR3 sequence is 13 residues long. CDR3 region: CASSGGREAEQFF. In DNA, the CDR3 is TGTGCCAGCAGCGGGGGCAGGGAGGCTGAGCAGTTCTTC. The full variable domain, rest sourced from reference TRBV7-9 and TRBJ2-1, is DTGVSQNPRHKITKRGQNVTFRCDPISEHNRLYWYRQTLGQGPEFLTYFQNEAQLEKSRLLSDRFSAERPKGSFSTLEIQRTEQGDSAMYLCASSGGREAEQFFGPGTRLTVL.

A single count supports this clonotype. The rearrangement joins TRBV10-2 to TRBJ2-4, with D tentatively TRBD1 or TRBD2 (5 bases each). Per germline, CDR1 WSHSY and CDR2 SAAADI. The CDR3 is made up of 15 amino acids. Trimming pared 4 bases from V and 0 bases from J, leaving 10 bases between. In DNA form, the CDR3 reads TGCGCCAGCAGTGTTGGGGGAGAAGCCAAAAACATTCAGTACTTC. It codes for CASSVGGEAKNIQYF.

V gene TRBV11-3 combines with J gene TRBJ2-3; D ambiguous. The CDR3 contains 13 residues. V lost 5 bases, J lost 4 bases, and 10 bases lay in between. From germline, CDR1 is SGHNT and CDR2 YENEEA. The CDR3 is CASSARMSDTQYF. The CDR3 nucleotides read TGTGCCAGCAGCGCCCGTATGTCAGATACGCAGTATTTT. Full variable domain (missing parts from reference TRBV11-3 and TRBJ2-3): EAGVVQSPRYKIIEKKQPVAFWCNPISGHNTLYWYLQNLGQGPELLIRYENEEAVDDSQLPKDRFSAERLKGVDSTLKIQPAELGDSAVYLCASSARMSDTQYFGPGTRLTVL.

The table lists this clonotype with a few counts. The chain has TRBV5-1 and TRBJ1-2; D gene ambiguous. Germline lookup yields CDR1 SGHRS and CDR2 YFSETQ. With 0 bases removed from V and 7 bases from J, the gap between germline ends came to 10 bases. The CDR3 is made up of 13 amino acids. Here the CDR3 reads CASSLEAGGGYTF. The CDR3 nucleotides read TGCGCCAGCAGCTTGGAGGCAGGAGGTGGCTACACCTTC.

This chain uses TRBV28 with TRBJ1-5; TRBD1 agrees at 8 bases. V shed 5 bases, J shed 5 bases, and the junction held 5 bases outside the gene matches. CDR3 length equals 14 residues. The V gene's germline CDR1 is MDHEN and CDR2 SYDVKM. The CDR3 spells CASSTRQGYQPQHF. CDR3 nucleotide sequence: TGTGCCAGCAGTACCCGACAGGGGTATCAGCCCCAGCATTTT.

J is TRBJ1-5 and V is TRBV5-6; D is unresolved. Germline V gene lookup returns CDR1 SGHDT and CDR2 YYEEEE. The CDR3 consists of 14 residues. V lost 4 bases and J lost 4, with 12 bases in between. The CDR3 DNA reads as TGTGCCAGCAGCCGCACTGGGGAGAATCAGCCCCAGCATTTT. Its protein product is CASSRTGENQPQHF.

The V call is TRBV29-1, the J call TRBJ2-5; D may match TRBD1 or TRBD2 (5 bases each). Between the trimmed V and J ends, which lost 3 bases and 0 bases, there was a span of 11 bases. The CDR3 is 14 residues long. Germline V gene sequence: CDR1 SQVTM, CDR2 ANQGSEA. The CDR3 DNA is TGCAGCGTTGAGAGGGGTCGGTACCAAGAGACCCAGTACTTC. Protein product: CSVERGRYQETQYF.

The chain is built from TRBV27 and TRBJ2-7, with D perhaps given as TRBD1 or TRBD2 (7 bases each). Germline lookup yields CDR1 MNHEY and CDR2 SMNVEV (reference sequence). The CDR3 contains 19 residues. The V end lost 3 bases, the J end lost 3 bases, and 27 bases lay between the germline ends. The CDR3 sequence: CASSFRGVRGQGVIYEQYF. CDR3 DNA sequence: TGTGCCAGCAGTTTCCGGGGGGTAAGGGGGCAGGGGGTGATCTACGAGCAGTACTTC.

This clonotype has a count of ten or more. The chain uses TRBV20-1 and TRBJ2-4; 8 bases map to TRBD2. Germline V gives CDR1 DFQATT, CDR2 SNEGSKA (reference sequence). The J segment lost 7 bases and the V segment lost 0 bases, leaving 5 bases of the junction unmatched. CDR3 length: 14 residues. CDR3 amino acids: CSARDERGRNIQYF. The CDR3 DNA is TGCAGTGCTAGAGATGAGCGGGGGAGGAACATTCAGTACTTC.

The chain employs TRBV5-1 and TRBJ1-4, with 9 bases that match TRBD1. This CDR3 is 15 amino acids long. V lost 6 bases, J lost 4 bases, and 7 bases stayed unmatched. CDR1 is SGHRS, CDR2 YFSETQ, per germline. CDR3 in DNA: TGCGCCAGCACCGAAAGGACAGGGGATAATGAAAAACTGTTTTTT. Translated, it gives CASTERTGDNEKLFF.

This chain links TRBV10-1 with TRBJ1-1, with unresolved D. CDR3 size: 13 residues. Germline assignment: CDR1 WNHNN and CDR2 SYGVQD (reference sequence). With 0 bases removed from V and 3 bases from J, the gap between germline ends came to 5 bases. In DNA form, the CDR3 reads TGCGCCAGCAGTGAGTCCGAGTACACTGAAGCTTTCTTT. Its protein is CASSESEYTEAFF.

This clonotype was counted between two and nine times. As DNA, the CDR3 is TGTGCCAGCAGTCCAGCACCCACCGGGACACCAACTAATGAAAAACTGTTTTTT. Its protein is CASSPAPTGTPTNEKLFF. The V and J genes are TRBV27 and TRBJ1-4, with a weak D call TRBD1 (6 bases). Trimming cost V 5 bases and J 0 bases, with 19 bases left between them. CDR3 size: 18 residues. The germline V gene has CDR1 MNHEY and CDR2 SMNVEV (reference sequence).

The chain is built from TRBV11-2 and TRBJ1-1; 7 bases agree with TRBD1. J gave up 0 bases and V 4 bases, and 14 bases lay outside the gene matches. The CDR3 has 18 residues. From germline, CDR1 is SGHAT and CDR2 FQNNGV. DNA for the CDR3: TGTGCCAGCAGCTCCATACGGGGGGCAGGGGGTTTGAACACTGAAGCTTTCTTT. The encoded protein is CASSSIRGAGGLNTEAFF. The full variable domain, rest sourced from reference TRBV11-2 and TRBJ1-1, is EAGVAQSPRYKIIEKRQSVAFWCNPISGHATLYWYQQILGQGPKLLIQFQNNGVVDDSQLPKDRFSAERLKGVDSTLKIQPAKLEDSAVYLCASSSIRGAGGLNTEAFFGQGTRLTVV.

A few counts support this clonotype. DNA of the CDR3: TGTGCCAGCAGCTTAGCCGAGACTTACACAGATACGCAGTATTTT. Protein: CASSLAETYTDTQYF. The chain carries TRBV7-9 and TRBJ2-3; D not resolved. The CDR3 runs to 15 residues. From germline, CDR1 is SEHNR and CDR2 FQNEAQ (reference sequence). V was cut by 0 bases and J by 2 bases, with 9 bases left in between.

This clonotype has ten or more counts. Here the CDR3 reads CASSLRPGGETQYF. The CDR3 nucleotides read TGTGCCAGCAGTTTACGCCCTGGGGGAGAGACCCAGTACTTC. The chain is built from TRBV27 and TRBJ2-5; D is perhaps TRBD1 or TRBD2 (5 bases each). The V end lost 2 bases, the J end lost 4 bases, and 11 bases lay between the germline ends. The CDR3 totals 14 residues. Per the germline V gene, CDR1 is MNHEY and CDR2 is SMNVEV (reference sequence).

This clonotype was seen only once. The V gene is TRBV6-1, the J gene TRBJ1-1; 7 bases fit TRBD1. The CDR3 length is 13 residues. Germline loops: CDR1 MNHNS, CDR2 SASEGT. With V trimmed by 5 bases and J by 4 bases, 4 bases remained unmatched. The CDR3 protein is CASSRQGFTEAFF. DNA of the CDR3: TGTGCCAGCAGTCGACAGGGCTTCACTGAAGCTTTCTTT.

This clonotype showed up just a few times. The CDR3, as DNA: TGTGCCAGCAAGATACGGCGGGGGGAAAGTTCCTACGAGCAGTACTTC. Translation gives CASKIRRGESSYEQYF. V usage is TRBV2 and J usage is TRBJ2-7; 8 bases are a match to TRBD2. V shed 7 bases and J 1 base; nucleotides not matched to a gene: 12. Germline V gene lookup returns CDR1 SNHLY and CDR2 FYNNEI. The CDR3 loop spans 16 amino acids.

This chain links TRBV7-9 with TRBJ1-2, with TRBD1 as a possible D gene (5 bases). V gave up 6 bases and J gave up 3 bases, with 8 bases separating them. Germline V gene sequence: CDR1 SEHNR, CDR2 FQNEAQ (reference sequence). This CDR3 has 12 residues. This CDR3 is CASRQTDYGYTF. CDR3 nucleotides: TGTGCCAGCAGGCAGACAGACTATGGCTACACCTTC.

This clonotype showed up just once. V is TRBV29-1 and J is TRBJ2-7; 13 positions match TRBD2. Trimming cost V 6 bases and J 6 bases; bases outside gene matches: 11. Per the germline V gene, CDR1 is SQVTM and CDR2 is ANQGSEA. The CDR3 is made up of 15 amino acids. CDR3 sequence reads: CSVQTGRLAGGEQYF. CDR3 DNA sequence: TGCAGCGTCCAAACAGGACGACTAGCGGGGGGCGAGCAGTACTTC.

This chain connects TRBV20-1 to TRBJ2-3; TRBD2 matches at 8 bases. The germline V gene has CDR1 DFQATT and CDR2 SNEGSKA (reference sequence). With 2 bases clipped from V and 6 bases from J, the junction kept 13 bases outside the gene matches. The CDR3 is 16 residues long. In nucleotides, the CDR3 is TGCAGTGCTAGACGAAAAGCGGGGGCCTCTTTGGATACGCAGTATTTT. As protein: CSARRKAGASLDTQYF.

There are a few counts of this clonotype. The chain has TRBV13 and TRBJ2-1, with D perhaps TRBD1 or TRBD2 (5 bases each). The CDR3 length is 14 residues. Germline loops: CDR1 PRHDT, CDR2 FYEKMQ (reference sequence). The V end was cut by 5 bases, the J end by 4 bases, with 12 bases between. This CDR3 is CASSPEGRYNEQFF. The CDR3 DNA is TGTGCCAGCAGCCCCGAGGGACGGTACAATGAGCAGTTCTTC.

This chain connects TRBV12-3 or TRBV12-4 to TRBJ2-7, with D perhaps TRBD1 (6 bases). The germline V and J ends were trimmed by 2 bases and 7 bases, with 12 bases remaining between them. The CDR3 length is 13 residues. CDR3 sequence reads: CASSLKGQREQYF. CDR3 nucleotide sequence: TGTGCCAGCAGTTTAAAAGGACAGAGGGAGCAGTACTTC.

The chain couples TRBV20-1 to TRBJ2-3, with D perhaps matching TRBD2 (7 bases). V lost 4 bases, J lost 2 bases, and 13 bases lay in between. Per germline, CDR1 DFQATT and CDR2 SNEGSKA (reference sequence). The CDR3 is made up of 14 amino acids. This CDR3 reads CSAIEGGDTDTQYF. The CDR3 bases are TGCAGTGCTATAGAAGGGGGGGACACAGATACGCAGTATTTT.

This chain links TRBV20-1 with TRBJ1-6; D remains ambiguous. Germline V gene data show CDR1 as DFQATT and CDR2 as SNEGSKA (reference sequence). The CDR3 extends over 15 amino acids. The V end lost 2 bases, the J end lost 6 bases, and 14 bases lay between the germline ends. The CDR3 is CSARRREGLNSPLHF. CDR3 sequence (DNA): TGCAGTGCTAGAAGGAGGGAGGGTCTTAATTCACCCCTCCACTTT.

This sequence joins TRBV4-1 and TRBJ2-3; TRBD1 matches at 10 bases. The CDR3 is made up of 17 amino acids. V shed 0 bases and J 3 bases; nucleotides not matched to a gene: 6. The germline V gene encodes CDR1 MGHRA and CDR2 YSYEKL. The CDR3 nucleotides read TGCGCCAGCAGCCAAGATCTTGGGACAGGGGTAACAGATACGCAGTATTTT. This encodes CASSQDLGTGVTDTQYF.

The CDR3 loop reads CATLGGLGTGELFF. The CDR3 region has the DNA TGTGCCACCCTGGGAGGTTTGGGCACCGGGGAGCTGTTTTTT. The chain has TRBV10-3 and TRBJ2-2, with D possibly TRBD2 on 6 matching bases. Germline V gene sequence: CDR1 ENHRY, CDR2 SYGVKD. The CDR3 length is 14 residues. V was clipped by 10 bases and J by 4 bases, with 16 bases between them.

This clonotype was observed a single time. The V and J genes are TRBV4-1 and TRBJ2-3; D gene uncertain. Germline CDR1 is MGHRA and CDR2 is YSYEKL. V dropped 7 bases and J dropped 2 bases, with 13 bases sitting between them. The CDR3 spans 14 residues. The CDR3 region is CASNPRGFTDTQYF. CDR3 DNA: TGCGCCAGCAACCCAAGAGGCTTCACAGATACGCAGTATTTT.